One and the same sample provided the 12 T cell receptor beta chains below, sequenced in a study of cytomegalovirus exposure and HLA in healthy donors. Both 60 Vbeta primers and 13 Jbeta primers went into the PCR. Generated by immunoSEQ multiplex PCR, the TCRdb table keeps only in-frame clones and is missing some. The data show roughly 56,000 clones, about 89% seen once. The specimen sequenced was PBMCs. Receptors originate from a young man in good health and CMV-seronegative.

The chain is built from TRBV5-1 and TRBJ1-1; D remains unclear. This CDR3 is 14 amino acids long. V lost 4 bases and J 5 bases, leaving 15 bases between the germline ends. Germline-derived CDR1 and CDR2 are SGHRS and YFSETQ. CDR3 sequence: CASSRLGERTEAFF. The CDR3 DNA sequence: TGCGCCAGCAGCAGGCTCGGGGAGAGGACTGAAGCTTTCTTT.

V and J are TRBV30 and TRBJ1-1; 7 nucleotides agree with TRBD1. V was pared by 7 bases and J by 3 bases, with 8 bases of the junction left unmatched. Germline CDR1 and CDR2: GTSNPN and SVGIG (reference sequence). The CDR3 covers 13 residues. Here the CDR3 DNA reads TGTGCCTACACAGGGGAAAGGGACACTGAAGCTTTCTTT. Translating gives CAYTGERDTEAFF.

This sequence joins TRBV7-2 and TRBJ1-1; perhaps TRBD1 as D (5 bases). From germline, CDR1 is SGHTA and CDR2 FQGNSA. V dropped 3 bases and J dropped 3 bases, with 11 bases sitting between them. This CDR3 has 14 residues. For the CDR3, the DNA is TGTGCCAGCAGCTTTCCACAGGAATACACTGAAGCTTTCTTT. Encoded protein: CASSFPQEYTEAFF.

This chain connects TRBV7-9 to TRBJ2-1; 7 positions agree with TRBD2. CDR1 is SEHNR, CDR2 FQNEAQ, per germline (reference sequence). V shed 3 bases, J shed 6 bases, and the junction held 5 bases outside the gene matches. The CDR3 sequence is 14 residues long. The CDR3: CASSFTAGINEQFF. The CDR3 DNA is TGTGCCAGCAGCTTTACAGCGGGGATCAATGAGCAGTTCTTC.

This clone was observed a handful of times. The chain couples TRBV6-5 to TRBJ2-1; maybe TRBD2 (5 bases). The CDR3 runs 13 residues. V lost 0 bases, J lost 12 bases, and 12 bases lay in between. Germline V gene data show CDR1 as MNHEY and CDR2 as SVGAGI. For the CDR3, the DNA is TGTGCCAGCAGTTACTCGACCGCCGGAGGGCAGTTCTTC. This sequence encodes CASSYSTAGGQFF.

This clone occurred once. The gene calls are TRBV6-5 and TRBJ1-6; no clear D gene. CDR1 and CDR2 from the germline V gene are MNHEY and SVGAGI. Trimming stripped 3 bases from V and 6 bases from J, with 9 bases between. The CDR3 has 14 residues. This CDR3 is CASSYSLPNSPLHF. CDR3 bases: TGTGCCAGCAGTTATAGCCTTCCTAATTCACCCCTCCACTTT.

The rearrangement uses TRBV5-6 and TRBJ2-1; 7 bases align to TRBD1. V shed 4 bases and J 4 bases; nucleotides not matched to a gene: 5. Germline loops: CDR1 SGHDT, CDR2 YYEEEE. This CDR3 region has 14 residues. The CDR3 reads CASSPGTAYNEQFF. The DNA for the CDR3 is TGTGCCAGCAGCCCCGGGACAGCATACAATGAGCAGTTCTTC.

Only one count was recorded for this clone. The rearrangement joins TRBV7-9 to TRBJ2-4; D is unclear. Trimming removed 4 bases at V and 3 bases at J, with 13 bases between. Germline loops: CDR1 SEHNR, CDR2 FQNEAQ (reference sequence). The CDR3 covers 15 residues. Here the CDR3 DNA reads TGTGCCAGCAGCTCCGAAGCAGGAAACAAAAACATTCAGTACTTC. It translates to CASSSEAGNKNIQYF. Looking up the rest from reference TRBV7-9 and TRBJ2-4 gives the full variable domain: DTGVSQNPRHKITKRGQNVTFRCDPISEHNRLYWYRQTLGQGPEFLTYFQNEAQLEKSRLLSDRFSAERPKGSFSTLEIQRTEQGDSAMYLCASSSEAGNKNIQYFGAGTRLSVL.

The genes are TRBV30 and TRBJ2-7; no reliable D call. V gave up 0 bases and J gave up 0 bases, with 3 bases separating them. Germline CDR1 and CDR2: GTSNPN and SVGIG (reference sequence). The CDR3 totals 12 residues. The CDR3 protein is CAWSVHSYEQYF. CDR3 bases: TGTGCCTGGAGTGTACACTCCTACGAGCAGTACTTC.

The gene calls are TRBV6-1 and TRBJ1-1, with D unresolved. The CDR3 contains 11 residues. The V end lost 6 bases, the J end lost 2 bases, and 4 bases lay between the germline ends. CDR1 is MNHNS, CDR2 SASEGT, per germline. The CDR3 DNA is TGTGCCAGCAGGGCTAACACTGAAGCTTTCTTT. Translating it yields CASRANTEAFF.

The rearrangement uses TRBV28 and TRBJ1-5; D is uncertain. V lost 5 bases to trimming and J lost 6 bases, with 14 bases between them. CDR1 is MDHEN, CDR2 SYDVKM, per germline. CDR3 length equals 14 residues. The CDR3 coding sequence is TGTGCCAGCAGTATACGTGGAGGCAGTCAGCCCCAGCATTTT. It translates to CASSIRGGSQPQHF.

This clone ranks as medium-sized. The rearrangement joins TRBV6-4 to TRBJ2-3, with 9 bases matching TRBD2. Germline CDR1 is MRHNA and CDR2 is SNTAGT. V was clipped by 4 bases and J by 1 base; unmatched bases: 0. The CDR3 length is 14 residues. The CDR3 loop is CASSASGGTDTQYF. The CDR3 DNA reads TGTGCCAGCAGTGCTAGCGGGGGCACAGATACGCAGTATTTT.